This entry lists 30 T cell receptor beta chains sequenced from one sample in a study of early T cells in non-severe SARS-CoV-2 infection. TCRdb reprocessed the 5' RACE reads via MiXCR and lists one record per CDR3 protein. This table has roughly 61,000 distinct CDR3 sequences, 13% appearing once. This specimen was whole blood, taken at baseline. The receptors here all came from an adult who was a healthcare worker with PCR-confirmed SARS-CoV-2 infection or an uninfected control (not recorded which).

Concerning this clonotype itself: No conserved phenylalanine or tryptophan ends this CDR3, so it is likely a read error. The chain joins TRBV28 to TRBJ1-1; D remains unclear. V was pared by 2 bases and J by 1 base, with 14 bases between. The CDR3 has 16 amino acids. Germline-derived CDR1 and CDR2 are MDHEN and SYDVKM. The CDR3 is CASSLNLGIGNTEAFS. CDR3 sequence (DNA): TGTGCCAGCAGTTTAAATCTTGGCATTGGGAACACTGAAGCTTTCTCT.

The chain joins TRBV21-1 to TRBJ2-3; the table's D call of TRBD2 was not tested on the DNA. TRBV21-1 is noted as a pseudogene. This CDR3 spans 17 amino acids. CDR3 DNA: TGTGCCAGCAGCACCGGAGGGCAGCCTTCAGTCACAGATACGCAGTATTTT. Translating gives CASSTGGQPSVTDTQYF.

This clonotype turned up a few times. The chain couples TRBV10-3 to TRBJ2-3; 7 positions match TRBD2. The germline CDR1 and CDR2 sequences are ENHRY and SYGVKD. CDR3 size: 15 residues. V shed 3 bases and J 5 bases; nucleotides not matched to a gene: 8. The CDR3 sequence is CAISDRSGFVDTQYF. CDR3 coding DNA: TGTGCCATCAGTGATCGTAGCGGGTTCGTAGATACGCAGTATTTT.

This clonotype was counted ten times or more. The V gene is TRBV7-6, the J gene TRBJ1-1; TRBD1 matches 10 bases. The length of the CDR3 is 13 residues. The V gene end was trimmed by 3 bases and the J gene end by 7 bases; junction bases not matched to a gene: 2. Per the germline V gene, CDR1 is SGHVS and CDR2 is FNYEAQ. The CDR3 region is CASSFGQGGEAFF. CDR3 in DNA: TGTGCCAGCAGCTTCGGACAGGGGGGTGAAGCTTTCTTT.

This clonotype has just a few counts. The V gene is TRBV12-3 or TRBV12-4, the J gene TRBJ1-2, with 10 bases that match TRBD1. This CDR3 contains 14 residues. Losses at the gene ends were 5 bases for V and 3 bases for J; bases not matched to a gene: 3. DNA for the CDR3: TGTGCCAGCAGTATCGGGACAGGGGACTATGGCTACACCTTC. Its protein is CASSIGTGDYGYTF.

The CDR3 sequence is CSASGTTDTQYF. For the CDR3, the DNA is TGCAGTGCTAGCGGGACCACAGATACGCAGTATTTT. The chain employs TRBV20-1 and TRBJ2-3; D tentatively fits TRBD1 or TRBD2 (5 bases each). Trimming left V 3 bases short and J 2 bases short, with 6 bases between. Germline loops: CDR1 DFQATT, CDR2 SNEGSKA (reference sequence). This CDR3 spans 12 amino acids.

This clonotype was counted a few times. This sequence joins TRBV10-2 and TRBJ2-5; 9 positions agree with TRBD1. Germline V lookup: CDR1 WSHSY, CDR2 SAAADI. V dropped 4 bases and J dropped 1; count of bases not matched to a gene: 1. The CDR3 runs to 14 residues. CDR3 bases: TGCGCCAGCAGTGTACAGGGGGCCCAAGAGACCCAGTACTTC. Translating it yields CASSVQGAQETQYF.

This clonotype turned up a few times. The chain uses TRBV5-1 and TRBJ1-4, with D unclear. This CDR3 is built from 14 residues. Germline V gives CDR1 SGHRS, CDR2 YFSETQ. Trimming removed 0 bases at V and 3 bases at J, with 6 bases between. In nucleotides, the CDR3 is TGCGCCAGCAGCTTGGGAGACCCTAATGAAAAACTGTTTTTT. Its protein is CASSLGDPNEKLFF.

The sample holds a few counts of this clonotype. This chain joins TRBV7-9 and TRBJ2-7; 10 positions match TRBD2. This CDR3 has 14 amino acids. Germline trimming cut 4 bases from V and 6 bases from J; bases unmatched to any gene: 6. Germline V CDR1 and CDR2: SEHNR, FQNEAQ (reference sequence). CDR3 sequence: CASSSLAGISEQYF. The DNA for the CDR3 is TGTGCCAGCAGCTCACTAGCGGGGATCTCCGAGCAGTACTTC.

This clonotype was detected only a few times. This sequence joins TRBV15 and TRBJ2-7; D gene uncertain. Germline V CDR1 and CDR2: LNHNV, YYDKDF (reference sequence). There are 14 residues in the CDR3. V dropped 8 bases and J dropped 6 bases, with 20 bases sitting between them. The CDR3 DNA follows: TGTGCCACCGCTAGGGAAAGAGGCTCCGGCGAGCAGTACTTC. It is translated as CATARERGSGEQYF.

J is TRBJ1-2 and V is TRBV4-1, with TRBD1 as a possible D gene (5 bases). Trimming cost V 6 bases and J 8 bases, with 16 bases left between them. CDR3 size: 13 residues. The germline gives CDR1 MGHRA, CDR2 YSYEKL. CDR3 amino acids: CASRPLGDQGYTF. As DNA, the CDR3 is TGCGCCAGCAGACCCCTAGGGGATCAAGGCTACACCTTC.

The sample holds a few counts of this clonotype. The chain combines TRBV7-9 with TRBJ2-7; D possibly matches TRBD1 or TRBD2 (5 bases each). The CDR3 runs 14 residues. The V gene lost 4 bases and the J gene lost 6 bases, with 16 bases spanning the gap. Germline CDR1 is SEHNR and CDR2 is FQNEAQ (reference sequence). The CDR3 bases are TGTGCCAGCAGCTCTGGGACGGATCCTGGCGAGCAGTACTTC. This encodes CASSSGTDPGEQYF.

V usage is TRBV4-3 and J usage is TRBJ2-1, with TRBD2 identical over 11 bases. CDR1 is LGHNA, CDR2 YSLEER, per germline. The junction had 2 bases not matched to a gene; V was cut back by 0 bases and J by 4 bases. This CDR3 has 16 amino acids. The CDR3 sequence: CASSQDGTSGYNEQFF. For the CDR3, the DNA is TGCGCCAGCAGCCAAGATGGGACTAGCGGATACAATGAGCAGTTCTTC.

This clonotype was counted ten times or more. The V gene is TRBV7-6, the J gene TRBJ2-2; 7 bases fit TRBD2. Germline V gene data show CDR1 as SGHVS and CDR2 as FNYEAQ. The J segment lost 6 bases and the V segment lost 7 bases, leaving 8 bases of the junction unmatched. The CDR3 loop spans 14 amino acids. CDR3 region: CASTPWREPGELFF. The CDR3 coding sequence is TGTGCCAGCACCCCTTGGCGGGAGCCCGGGGAGCTGTTTTTT.

This clonotype occurred many times. The genes are TRBV20-1 and TRBJ2-7, with 8 bases lining up with TRBD2. The CDR3 runs 12 residues. The germline gives CDR1 DFQATT, CDR2 SNEGSKA (reference sequence). Trimming took 3 bases from V and 3 from J; bases not matched to a gene: 1. CDR3 coding DNA: TGCAGTGCTAGCGGGGGGGACTACGAGCAGTACTTC. Amino acid sequence: CSASGGDYEQYF.

This clonotype was seen ten or more times. This chain connects TRBV7-9 to TRBJ2-7, with D perhaps TRBD1 (5 bases). V was pared by 2 bases and J by 2 bases, with 10 bases between. The CDR3 totals 14 residues. CDR1 is SEHNR and CDR2 is FQNEAQ in the germline V gene (reference sequence). CDR3 in amino acids: CASSLTRETYEQYF. The CDR3 bases are TGTGCCAGCAGCTTAACCAGGGAAACCTACGAGCAGTACTTC.

This clonotype was seen ten or more times. This chain joins TRBV7-9 and TRBJ2-7; D not certain. Trimming took 0 bases from V and 7 from J, leaving 4 bases between them. This CDR3 region has 11 residues. Germline values: CDR1 SEHNR, CDR2 FQNEAQ (reference sequence). The CDR3 loop reads CASSLAGEQYF. CDR3 coding DNA: TGTGCCAGCAGCTTAGCGGGAGAGCAGTACTTC. The variable domain in full, completed from reference TRBV7-9 and TRBJ2-7, reads DTGVSQNPRHKITKRGQNVTFRCDPISEHNRLYWYRQTLGQGPEFLTYFQNEAQLEKSRLLSDRFSAERPKGSFSTLEIQRTEQGDSAMYLCASSLAGEQYFGPGTRLTVT.

The chain uses TRBV7-2 and TRBJ2-3; D not certain. Germline values: CDR1 SGHTA, CDR2 FQGNSA. Trimming took 5 bases from V and 2 from J, leaving 17 bases between them. The CDR3 extends over 16 amino acids. Here the CDR3 reads CASSLHKAISTDTQYF. The CDR3 coding sequence is TGTGCCAGCAGCCTCCACAAGGCGATATCCACAGATACGCAGTATTTT.

This clonotype was recorded a few times. CDR3 protein: CSVGTGHSNQPQHF. In DNA form, the CDR3 reads TGCAGCGTGGGGACAGGGCATAGCAATCAGCCCCAGCATTTT. The rearrangement uses TRBV29-1 and TRBJ1-5; 9 positions agree with TRBD1. CDR1 is SQVTM, CDR2 ANQGSEA, per germline. The V segment lost 6 bases and the J segment 0 bases; nucleotides outside the gene matches: 3. The CDR3 length is 14 residues.

This chain links TRBV29-1 with TRBJ1-1; no clear D gene. Looked up from germline, CDR1 is SQVTM and CDR2 is ANQGSEA. V was clipped by 4 bases and J by 3 bases, with 6 bases between them. The CDR3 runs 11 residues. The CDR3 DNA is TGCAGCGTTGCATCGGACACTGAAGCTTTCTTT. It yields the protein CSVASDTEAFF.

This clonotype was counted a few times. V and J are TRBV20-1 and TRBJ1-1; the D gene is possibly TRBD1 (6 bases). CDR3 size: 14 residues. CDR1 is DFQATT, CDR2 SNEGSKA, per germline (reference sequence). The V end lost 6 bases, the J end lost 0 bases, and 14 bases lay between the germline ends. Here the CDR3 DNA reads TGCAGTGCACCTAGAGGGGGTATGAACACTGAAGCTTTCTTT. This encodes CSAPRGGMNTEAFF.

This clonotype appeared a few times. The chain is built from TRBV6-2 or TRBV6-3 and TRBJ2-1; 9 bases agree with TRBD2. V gave up 0 bases and J gave up 8 bases; unmatched junction bases: 8. CDR3 length: 16 residues. The germline CDR1 and CDR2 sequences are MNHEY and SVGEGT. Written as DNA, the CDR3 is TGTGCCAGCAGTTACTCTTCGCGGGAGGGCCGTTATGAGCAGTTCTTC. Translating it yields CASSYSSREGRYEQFF.

The J gene is TRBJ1-4, the V gene TRBV28; D ambiguous. Germline assignment: CDR1 MDHEN and CDR2 SYDVKM. V lost 6 bases and J 8 bases, leaving 13 bases between the germline ends. The length of the CDR3 is 13 residues. CDR3 region: CASRISAKEKLFF. DNA for the CDR3: TGTGCCAGCAGGATATCGGCGAAGGAAAAACTGTTTTTT.

This clonotype has only a few counts. The V call is TRBV7-3, the J call TRBJ1-6; 8 nucleotides line up with TRBD1. Germline trimming cut 4 bases from V and 9 bases from J; bases unmatched to any gene: 5. This CDR3 spans 14 amino acids. Germline loops: CDR1 SGHTA, CDR2 FQGTGA. The CDR3 loop reads CASSSGQGSSPLHF. CDR3 coding DNA: TGTGCCAGCAGCTCCGGACAGGGAAGTTCACCCCTCCACTTT.

V is TRBV7-9 and J is TRBJ2-1; 11 bases fit TRBD2. V trimming: 5 bases; J trimming: 6 bases; junction bases outside the gene matches: 6. The CDR3 is 15 amino acids. In germline, CDR1 is SEHNR, CDR2 FQNEAQ (reference sequence). The CDR3 is CASSTGSGRGNEQFF. The CDR3 region has the DNA TGTGCCAGCAGCACGGGTAGCGGGAGGGGCAATGAGCAGTTCTTC.

This clonotype was seen many times. The chain uses TRBV6-5 and TRBJ1-1, with TRBD1 as a possible D gene (5 bases). Germline V CDR1 and CDR2: MNHEY, SVGAGI. V was clipped by 4 bases and J by 1 base, with 16 bases between them. The CDR3 length is 16 residues. As DNA, the CDR3 is TGTGCCAGCAGTTCCCAACTCGGTGGGGGGAACACTGAAGCTTTCTTT. Encoded protein: CASSSQLGGGNTEAFF.

This clonotype has a handful of counts. The V call is TRBV7-8, the J call TRBJ1-1, with no clear D. Trimming took off 3 bases at V and 0 bases at J, with 8 bases between the two ends. The CDR3 loop spans 14 amino acids. CDR1 is SGHVS, CDR2 FQNEAQ, per germline. The chain's CDR3 is CASSLTTMNTEAFF. DNA for the CDR3: TGTGCCAGCAGCTTGACGACCATGAACACTGAAGCTTTCTTT.

CDR3 loop: CASSRTGLGGELFF. In DNA, the CDR3 is TGTGCCAGCAGCCGGACAGGGCTCGGCGGGGAGCTGTTTTTT. The genes are TRBV14 and TRBJ2-2; 8 bases are shared with TRBD1. V was clipped by 4 bases and J by 7 bases; unmatched bases: 5. Germline CDR1 reads SGHDN; CDR2 reads FVKESK. The CDR3 extends over 14 amino acids.

This clonotype has just a few counts. This chain's CDR3 is CASSPGRNSNQPQHF. The CDR3, as DNA: TGTGCCAGTAGCCCCGGACGGAATTCCAATCAGCCCCAGCATTTT. The rearrangement joins TRBV19 to TRBJ1-5; D remains unclear. Trimming stripped 6 bases from V and 3 bases from J, with 15 bases between. The CDR3 covers 15 residues. Germline V lookup: CDR1 LNHDA, CDR2 SQIVND (reference sequence). The whole variable domain, filled in from reference TRBV19 and TRBJ1-5, reads DGGITQSPKYLFRKEGQNVTLSCEQNLNHDAMYWYRQDPGQGLRLIYYSQIVNDFQKGDIAEGYSVSREKKESFPLTVTSAQKNPTAFYLCASSPGRNSNQPQHFGDGTRLSIL.

This clonotype has at least ten counts. The chain links TRBV20-1 to TRBJ2-3; D unresolved. Trimming pared 7 bases from V and 2 bases from J, leaving 16 bases between. CDR1 DFQATT and CDR2 SNEGSKA come from the germline V gene (reference sequence). This CDR3 is built from 14 residues. In DNA, the CDR3 is TGCAGTGTCGTCCGCCAAACTGTCACAGATACGCAGTATTTT. The encoded protein is CSVVRQTVTDTQYF.